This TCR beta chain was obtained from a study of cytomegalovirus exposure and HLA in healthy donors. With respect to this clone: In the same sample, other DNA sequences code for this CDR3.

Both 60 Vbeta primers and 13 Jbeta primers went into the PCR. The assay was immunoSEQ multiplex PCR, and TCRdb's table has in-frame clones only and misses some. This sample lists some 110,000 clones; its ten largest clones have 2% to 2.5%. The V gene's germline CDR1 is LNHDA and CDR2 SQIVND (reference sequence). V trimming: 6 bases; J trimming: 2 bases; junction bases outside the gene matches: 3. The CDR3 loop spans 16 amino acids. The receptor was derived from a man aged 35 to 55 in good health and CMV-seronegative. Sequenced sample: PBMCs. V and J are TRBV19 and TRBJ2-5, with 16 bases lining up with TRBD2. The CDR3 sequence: CASSMGLAGGQETQYF. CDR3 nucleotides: TGTGCCAGTAGCATGGGACTAGCGGGAGGGCAAGAGACCCAGTACTTC.